The clone carrying this T cell receptor (beta chain) was counted a single time. Data came from immunoSEQ multiplex PCR; TCRdb stores just in-frame clones and leaves some out. The profile covers around 200,000 clones, with approximately 85% appearing a single time and roughly 9.8% taken by the ten largest. The data were taken from a study of blood T cell repertoires in COVID-19. Study background: From the United States, Italy and Spain came samples of acute and convalescent COVID-19. Sources were T cells, B-cell-depleted T cells, or PBMCs; the material itself was cDNA or gDNA.

The V and J ends lost 0 bases and 6 bases, in that order; junction bases with no gene match: 0. The CDR3 extends over 14 amino acids. CDR1 is SGHRS, CDR2 YFSETQ, per germline. The V gene is TRBV5-1, the J gene TRBJ2-2; 9 bases fit TRBD1. The specimen was peripheral blood. This TCR derives from a woman older than 75 with acute or convalescent COVID-19. CDR3 nucleotide sequence: TGCGCCAGCAGCTTGGGACAGGGGGCCGGGGAGCTGTTTTTT. The encoded protein is CASSLGQGAGELFF.